A selection of T cell receptor beta chains follows, all from one sample in a study of spatial heterogeneity in lung cancer. TCRdb reanalysed the 5' RACE reads using MiXCR and keeps one entry per CDR3 protein. The sample yields around 25,000 distinct CDR3 sequences, 9.5% to 15% seen once. Sample: PBMCs, taken at surgery. The receptors derive from a female donor with early-stage non-small cell lung cancer. The CDR3 runs from the conserved cysteine through the conserved F or W. The order of the fields is D gene, J gene, V gene, clone size, CDR3 DNA, CDR3 protein. The D gene is left open where the match is weak. Size is stated for part of the rows, as once, few or many counts, or as a class when the clone is expanded.

>TRBD2|TRBJ2-7|TRBV4-2|many
TGTGCCAGCAGCCAAGAGTTAGCGGGAGTCGCATACGAGCAGTACTTC
CASSQELAGVAYEQYF
>.|TRBJ2-3|TRBV10-3|.
TGTGCCATCAGTGAGTCCCCCTCTAGCACAGATACGCAGTATTTT
CAISESPSSTDTQYF
>.|TRBJ1-2|TRBV6-5|few
TGTGCCAGCAGTTATGGACATGGTGTGGGCTACACCTTC
CASSYGHGVGYTF
>.|TRBJ1-5|TRBV7-9|few
TGTGCCAGCAGTACCCCAGGGGATCAGCCCCAGCATTTT
CASSTPGDQPQHF
>.|TRBJ2-2|TRBV6-1|many
TGTGCCAGCAGTGAGAGAGGCTTCACCGGGGAGCTGTTTTTT
CASSERGFTGELFF
>.|TRBJ1-1|TRBV28|.
TGTGCCAGTCACGGAGGAATCACTGAAGCTTTCTTT
CASHGGITEAFF
>TRBD1|TRBJ2-1|TRBV6-1|many
TGTGCCAGCACCCCATACCCCGGGACAGGATCTATGGATGAGCAGTTCTTC
CASTPYPGTGSMDEQFF
>.|TRBJ2-7|TRBV28|many
TGTGCCAGCAGACTGAAGATCCCCGGGGCCTACGAGCAGTACTTC
CASRLKIPGAYEQYF
>.|TRBJ2-3|TRBV28|many
TGTGCCAGCAGTTTAACCGGAATCCTAGGAGATACGCAGTATTTT
CASSLTGILGDTQYF
>.|TRBJ2-6|TRBV6-2/TRBV6-3|.
TGTGCCAGCAGTTACTGGAGCTCTGGGGCCAACGTCCTGACTTTC
CASSYWSSGANVLTF
>TRBD1|TRBJ2-1|TRBV7-3|many
TGTGCCAGCAGTTCCGGACAGGGCGGCAATGAGCAGTTCTTC
CASSSGQGGNEQFF
>.|TRBJ2-7|TRBV28|.
TGTGCCAGCAGAGCGGTTTACGAGCAGTACTTC
CASRAVYEQYF
>.|TRBJ1-2|TRBV27|.
TGTGCCAGCAGCCCACCCCCTGGCAGCTACGACTATGGCTACACCTTC
CASSPPPGSYDYGYTF
>.|TRBJ2-3|TRBV6-6|.
TGTGCCAGCAGTTACACGGGGGATCCCTCAGATACGCAGTATTTT
CASSYTGDPSDTQYF
>.|TRBJ2-7|TRBV12-3/TRBV12-4|.
TGTGCCAGCAGCCCCGACTTATGGCAGGAGAGCTCCTACGAGCAGTACTTC
CASSPDLWQESSYEQYF
>TRBD1|TRBJ1-1|TRBV5-6|.
TGTGCCAGCAGCTTGGGGACAGGGGGTTTTGAAGCTTTCTTT
CASSLGTGGFEAFF
>.|TRBJ1-1|TRBV18|many
TGTGCCAGCTCACTCCAGACGAACACTGAAGCTTTCTTT
CASSLQTNTEAFF
>TRBD1|TRBJ1-2|TRBV30|many
TGTGCCTGCCGACAGGGGGCGTATGGCTACACCTTC
CACRQGAYGYTF
>TRBD2|TRBJ2-3|TRBV28|many
TGTGCCAGCAGTCCGATCGTTATCGTTGGCGGGGGGTTTGGGCGCACGCAGTATTTT
CASSPIVIVGGGFGRTQYF
>TRBD1|TRBJ2-3|TRBV29-1|many
TGCACCCTGGACAGGGTTGATACGCAGTATTTT
CTLDRVDTQYF
>.|TRBJ2-3|TRBV4-3|many
TGCGCCAGCAGCCCGGGGGCGGGAGATACGCAGTATTTT
CASSPGAGDTQYF
>.|TRBJ2-3|TRBV27|many
TGTGCCAGCAGTTTATGGATAAACACAGATACGCAGTATTTT
CASSLWINTDTQYF
>.|TRBJ2-7|TRBV27|many
TGTGCCAGCAGTTTAGTTAGGTCCGACGAGCAGTACTTC
CASSLVRSDEQYF
>.|TRBJ2-6|TRBV27|many
TGTGCCAGTTGGGACCGCCACTCTGGGGCCAACGTCCTGACTTTC
CASWDRHSGANVLTF
>.|TRBJ2-3|TRBV6-6|.
TGTGCCAGCACCCAAAAACATTCTCGGGATACGCAGTATTTT
CASTQKHSRDTQYF
>.|TRBJ2-1|TRBV28|many
TGTGCCAGCAGTTTAGCGTGGACACTTACCCACAATGAGCAGTTCTTC
CASSLAWTLTHNEQFF
>TRBD2|TRBJ2-2|TRBV7-2|few
TGTGCCAGCAGCTCTGTCGCTAGCGGGAGTTCGGAGCTGTTTTTT
CASSSVASGSSELFF
>.|TRBJ1-2|TRBV29-1|many
TGCAGCGTTGTTGGGCAATATGGCTACACCTTC
CSVVGQYGYTF
>.|TRBJ2-2|TRBV12-3/TRBV12-4|many
TGTGCCAGCAGTTTAGTGCGGGGCTCGGCCGGGGAGCTGTTTTTT
CASSLVRGSAGELFF
>TRBD1|TRBJ2-3|TRBV9|.
TGTGCCAGCAGCGTAGGGACAGGGACAGATACGCAGTATTTT
CASSVGTGTDTQYF
>TRBD1|TRBJ1-5|TRBV10-3|.
TGTGCCACTGCGGGACAGGGTGATCAGCCCCAGCATTTT
CATAGQGDQPQHF
>TRBD1|TRBJ2-3|TRBV30|many
TGTGCCTGGATTCAGGGACAGACCACAGATACGCAGTATTTT
CAWIQGQTTDTQYF
>.|TRBJ2-2|TRBV7-9|.
TGTGCCAGCAGCTTAGATACAGGGGAGCTGTTTTTT
CASSLDTGELFF
>.|TRBJ2-5|TRBV27|.
TGTGCCAGCAGTTTATCGGGGGAGACCCAGTACTTC
CASSLSGETQYF
>.|TRBJ1-2|TRBV30|many
TGTGCCTGGAGGCCCCAGTTTAACTATGGCTACACCTTC
CAWRPQFNYGYTF
>TRBD2|TRBJ2-3|TRBV7-8|many
TGTGCCAGCAGCACCGCTACTAGCGGGAGGGCTGATACGCAGTATTTT
CASSTATSGRADTQYF
>TRBD1|TRBJ2-7|TRBV11-3|many
TGTGCCAGCAGCCCGAGGACAGGGGCCTACGAGCAGTACTTC
CASSPRTGAYEQYF
>.|TRBJ2-2|TRBV6-2/TRBV6-3|.
TGTGCCAGCACACCTTCGGGGCAGGAGCTGTTTTTT
CASTPSGQELFF